This section outlines one T cell receptor (beta chain) sequence together with its context. The antigen is not known. The PCR had 60 Vbeta and 13 Jbeta primers. Using immunoSEQ multiplex PCR, the repertoire was profiled, and TCRdb retains in-frame clones only, with some absent. The sample yields 180,000 or so clones, 75% to 85% seen once. The sample originates from a study of cytomegalovirus exposure and HLA in healthy donors. Findings and caveats of the study: The analysis excluded some indistinguishable V segments, including TRBV6-2 and TRBV6-3. In a later analysis, V- and J-gene trimming of beta chains associated with a DCLRE1C missense variant, replicated independently. Immune exposure information comprised only CMV serostatus.

The donors were healthy bone marrow donors. Germline V gene sequence: CDR1 MDHEN, CDR2 SYDVKM. V gave up 2 bases and J gave up 4 bases, with 16 bases separating them. This CDR3 is 16 amino acids long. The rearrangement uses TRBV28 and TRBJ2-3; D unresolved. This receptor was taken from a man younger than 30 in good health and CMV-seronegative. The sequenced sample consisted of PBMCs. CDR3 sequence (DNA): TGTGCCAGCAGTTTACTAGGCGTGAGTTATTCAGATACGCAGTATTTT. Its translation: CASSLLGVSYSDTQYF.